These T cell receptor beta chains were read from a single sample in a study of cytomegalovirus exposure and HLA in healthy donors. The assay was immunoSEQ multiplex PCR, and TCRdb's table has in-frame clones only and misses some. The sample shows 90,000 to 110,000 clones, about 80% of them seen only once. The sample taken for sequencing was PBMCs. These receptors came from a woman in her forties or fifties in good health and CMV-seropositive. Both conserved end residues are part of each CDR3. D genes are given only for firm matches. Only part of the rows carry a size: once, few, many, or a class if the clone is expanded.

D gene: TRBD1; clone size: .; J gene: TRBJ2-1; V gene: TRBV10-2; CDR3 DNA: TGCGCCAGCAGTTCCCAGGGGGCGTCCTACAATGAGCAGTTCTTC; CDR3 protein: CASSSQGASYNEQFF
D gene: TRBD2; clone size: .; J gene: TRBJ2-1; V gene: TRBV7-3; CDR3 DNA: TGTGCCAGCAGCTTACCTGGACTAGCGGGAGTCAATGAGCAGTTCTTC; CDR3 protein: CASSLPGLAGVNEQFF
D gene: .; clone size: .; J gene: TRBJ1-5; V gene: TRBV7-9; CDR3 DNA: TGTGCCAGCAGCTTAATCGACACGGGAGGTCAGCCCCAGCATTTT; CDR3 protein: CASSLIDTGGQPQHF
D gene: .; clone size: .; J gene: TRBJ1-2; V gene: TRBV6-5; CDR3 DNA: TGTGCCAGCAGTGAAACAGTGGTTAACTATGGCTACACCTTC; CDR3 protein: CASSETVVNYGYTF
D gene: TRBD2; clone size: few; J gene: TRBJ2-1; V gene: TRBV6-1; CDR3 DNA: TGTGCCAGCAGTGAACCGGGACTAGCGGGGGAGATTGAGCAGTTCTTC; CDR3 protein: CASSEPGLAGEIEQFF
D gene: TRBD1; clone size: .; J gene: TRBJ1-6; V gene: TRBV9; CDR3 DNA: TGTGCCAGCAGCGCAGGGGGGAGCTCGGCCCTCCACTTT; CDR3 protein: CASSAGGSSALHF
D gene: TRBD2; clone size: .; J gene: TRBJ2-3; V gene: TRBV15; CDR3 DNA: TGTGCCACCAGCAGAGATGGCCCCAGCGGGACTGATACGCAGTATTTT; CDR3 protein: CATSRDGPSGTDTQYF
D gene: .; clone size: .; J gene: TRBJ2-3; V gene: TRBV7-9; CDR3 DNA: TGTTCCAGCAGCCTAGTTGTCCGGGGCACAGATACGCAGTATTTT; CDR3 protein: CSSSLVVRGTDTQYF
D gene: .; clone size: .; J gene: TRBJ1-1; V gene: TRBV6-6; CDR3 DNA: TGTGCCAGCAGCCCGATAAGCCATCCTGAAGCTTTCTTT; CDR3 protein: CASSPISHPEAFF
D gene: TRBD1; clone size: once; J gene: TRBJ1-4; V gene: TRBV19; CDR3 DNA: TGTGCCAGTACGGACAGGGGGCGCGGGAATGAAAAACTGTTTTTT; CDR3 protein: CASTDRGRGNEKLFF
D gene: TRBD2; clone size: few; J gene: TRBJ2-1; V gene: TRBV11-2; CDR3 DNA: TGTGCCAGCAGCCCCCAGGGACTAGCGGGGGGTCAGTTAGGGCAGTTCTTC; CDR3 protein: CASSPQGLAGGQLGQFF
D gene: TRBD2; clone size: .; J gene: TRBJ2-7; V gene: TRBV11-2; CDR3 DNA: TGTGCCAGCAGACGAGGGGCCGGGAGGGAGCAGTACTTC; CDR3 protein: CASRRGAGREQYF
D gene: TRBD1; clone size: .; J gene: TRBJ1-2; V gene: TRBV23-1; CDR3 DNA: TGCGCCAGCAGTCAATCGGACAGGAACTATGGCTACACCTTC; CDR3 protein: CASSQSDRNYGYTF
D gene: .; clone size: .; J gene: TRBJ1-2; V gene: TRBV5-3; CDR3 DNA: TGTGCCAGAAGGTGCAGGGTGGAGGGAGGCTACACCTTC; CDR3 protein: CARRCRVEGGYTF
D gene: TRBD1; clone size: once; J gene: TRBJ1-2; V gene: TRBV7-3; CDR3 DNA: TGTGCCAGCAGCTTAACGGGGGACAGTAACTATGGCTACACCTTC; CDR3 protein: CASSLTGDSNYGYTF
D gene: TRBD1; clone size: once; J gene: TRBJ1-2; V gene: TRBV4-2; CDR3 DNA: TGTGCCAGCAGCCCCGAGGGGAGGACAGGGGGTAACTATGGCTACACCTTC; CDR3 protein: CASSPEGRTGGNYGYTF
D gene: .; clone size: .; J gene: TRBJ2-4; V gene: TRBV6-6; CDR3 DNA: TGTGCCAGCAGTTACTCGAAGACATTTCAGTACTTC; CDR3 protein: CASSYSKTFQYF
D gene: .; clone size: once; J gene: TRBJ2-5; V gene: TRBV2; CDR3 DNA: TGTGCCAGCAGTGAGCGAGAGACCCAGTACTTC; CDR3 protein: CASSERETQYF
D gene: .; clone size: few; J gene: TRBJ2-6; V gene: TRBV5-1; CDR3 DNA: TGCGCCAGCAGCTTGGGGGGGCAAGGGGCCAACGTCCTGACTTTC; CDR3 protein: CASSLGGQGANVLTF
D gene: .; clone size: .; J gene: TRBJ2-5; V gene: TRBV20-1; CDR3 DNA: TGCAGTGCTACCTCTGAGACCCAGTACTTC; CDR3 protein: CSATSETQYF
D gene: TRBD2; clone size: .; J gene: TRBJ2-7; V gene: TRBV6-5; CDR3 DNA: TGTGCCAGCAGTTACCTTAGCGGGAGCTACGAGCAGTACTTC; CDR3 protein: CASSYLSGSYEQYF
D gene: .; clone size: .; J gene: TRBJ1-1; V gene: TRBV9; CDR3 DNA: TGTGCCAGCAGCGTAATGGGGGGTGGCTTCCAAAACACTGAAGCTTTCTTT; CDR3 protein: CASSVMGGGFQNTEAFF
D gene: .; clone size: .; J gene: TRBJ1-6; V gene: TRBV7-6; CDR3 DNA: TGTGCCAGCAGCCCAGTTACTACGGGATCACCCCTCCACTTT; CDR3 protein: CASSPVTTGSPLHF
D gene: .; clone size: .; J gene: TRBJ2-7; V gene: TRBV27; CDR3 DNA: TGTGCCAGCAGTTGGGCCGACTCCGACAGGCCCTACGAGCAGTACTTC; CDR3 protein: CASSWADSDRPYEQYF
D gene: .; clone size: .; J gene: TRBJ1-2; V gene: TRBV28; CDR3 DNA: TGTGCCAGCAGTCCCGGTCGGGGAAGGGAGGGTGGTGGCTACACCTTC; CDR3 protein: CASSPGRGREGGGYTF
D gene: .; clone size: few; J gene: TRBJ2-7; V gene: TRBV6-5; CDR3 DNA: TGTGCCAGCAGTTACTCGACCCAGGGGGGCCGTGACGAGCAGTACTTC; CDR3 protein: CASSYSTQGGRDEQYF
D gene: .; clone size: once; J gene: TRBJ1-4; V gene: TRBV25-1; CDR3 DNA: TGTGCCAGCAGTGTCTCAGGGTTTGGGGGGGAAAAACTGTTTTTT; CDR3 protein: CASSVSGFGGEKLFF